This entry is about one T cell receptor beta chain. The antigen remains undetermined. What was sequenced were expressed TCRB transcripts, since all of the isolated RNA had been reverse transcribed. Libraries were prepared by immunoSEQ multiplex PCR; TCRdb keeps only in-frame clonotypes and omits some of them. Here the sample spans about 270,000 clones, roughly an eighth being singletons. This sample was included in a study of beta chain features in type 1 diabetes. Whole-study findings and limits: Type 1 diabetes patients showed a moderate but significant shortening of TCRB CDR3s in all four CD4+ subsets.

Purity of each sorted population was above 98%. The source is a young man with type 1 diabetes. What was sequenced was naive CD4+ T cells from blood.

The CDR3 coding sequence is TGCGCCAGCAGCTCGGGGCGGGAAAGGGCCAAAAACATTCAGTACTTC. Encoded protein: CASSSGRERAKNIQYF. The rearrangement uses TRBV5-1 and TRBJ2-4, with a tentative D call TRBD2 (6 bases). This CDR3 contains 16 residues. V lost 3 bases and J lost 1, with 14 bases in between. CDR1 and CDR2 (germline): SGHRS, YFSETQ.